This TCR beta chain is from a study of cytomegalovirus exposure and HLA in healthy donors (dated by TCRdb to the late 2010s). About the full investigation: An earlier analysis of roughly 500 of the donors reported about 280 Gb of sequence data and about 120 million unique TCR beta sequences obtained from about 200 million T cells. About 300 gigabases of sequencing data and roughly 80 million unique TCR sequences made up an early release that covered over 550 HLA-typed donors. Among the roughly 400 genotyped donors, 75% to 90% belonged to the genetic ancestry cluster associated with self-reported Caucasian donors. The study aimed to test whether cataloging public T cell receptors could reveal signatures of past pathogen exposure. Using immunosequencing, the study profiled T cell repertoires from fewer than 700 subjects and related those repertoires to cytomegalovirus serostatus. Besides the first cohort of about 730 subjects, a separate validation cohort made up of 120 different subjects was used. High-throughput TCR immunosequencing, statistical association of individual TCRs with disease status, and machine learning were combined to predict cytomegalovirus infection status. In a later analysis, previously published TCR beta repertoires from more than 500 donors were re-analyzed and high-resolution HLA genotyping was added so that TCR occurrence patterns could be studied. In the later analysis, no new phenotypic data were used to find candidate immune exposures; instead, reliance was placed on TCR beta sequences and their occurrence across donors. An earlier analysis of fewer than 700 of the donors applied high-throughput TCR beta sequencing to assess whether each TCR beta V gene segment acted as functional or pseudogenic. Donor age, sex, ethnicity and CMV serostatus were compiled together with the repertoire data. In a later genetic analysis, genome-wide SNP genotypes for about 55% of the 666 donors were used, and that subset was treated as a discovery cohort. All discovery cohort repertoires had been generated using a single sequencing platform. HLA typing included class I and class II loci at four-digit resolution. Typing coverage varied by locus: about 629-640 donors for A, B, C, DRB1 and DQB1; some 520 for DQA1; some 610 for DPA1; roughly 450 for DPB1. Because of strong linkage in the cohort, four to six DR-DQ haplotypes were treated as single units for association and clustering. On average, roughly 240,000 unique TCR beta nucleotide sequences were sequenced per donor among some 420 genotyped donors of the cohort, with around 19% of those sequences being non-productive. Broad study findings and their caveats: The earlier analysis of approximately 590 of the donors excluded some 15 rarely observed V segments, including chromosome 9 orphons, because counts were too low. In an earlier analysis of approximately 590 of the donors, most TCR beta V segments appeared in productive rearrangements about 87% or about 30% of the time, broadly matching IMGT annotations. CMV serostatus was the only immune exposure information available for the cohort. In a later analysis, TCR association rates were found to vary across HLA loci, with the most associated TCRs seen for DRB1 alleles and the fewest for HLA-C alleles. In vitro tests confirmed that a few of the cytomegalovirus-associated TCR beta chains recognize cytomegalovirus antigens. Most TCR sequences were observed very rarely across donors, whereas some public TCRs were present in many individuals. A cluster of highly shared sequence variants was judged likely to represent a technical artifact of the sequencing pipeline. Sequencing depth was assumed to be roughly uniform across donors in the presence/absence analyses, though that assumption may not hold. In a later analysis, several top co-occurrence clusters were reported to appear linked to parvovirus B19, influenza, CMV and Epstein-Barr virus. In both the original and validation cohorts, the classifier was reported to diagnose cytomegalovirus status with high specificity and sensitivity. In the study, roughly 160 TCR beta chains were listed as associated with cytomegalovirus. When HLA alleles, especially DR and DQ, strongly co-occurred, attributing TCR associations to individual alleles was difficult. Linkage disequilibrium might explain the correlated functional status among segregating V segments, but an unknown experimental factor could not be ruled out. According to a later genetic analysis, donors in an Asian-associated ancestry cluster had fewer N-insertions in productive TCRs than the approximately 630-donor mean. Because HLA typing was unavailable for some donors at each locus, only the typed subset was used in association tests. Compared with equally common non-associated chains, HLA-associated TCR beta chains in a later analysis were more clonally expanded and had lower generation probabilities. The 87-base-pair reads could not distinguish some IMGT-functional V segments, including TRBV6-2 and TRBV6-3, so those segments were excluded. According to the authors, the approach could potentially be generalized to other disease states and immunological phenotypes. At a false discovery rate of 0.05, a later analysis linked fewer than 20,000 TCR beta sequences to specific HLA alleles. This cohort had only TCR beta chains sequenced, and the lack of alpha or paired-chain data limited which features could be detected. Most CMV-associated TCR beta chains appeared to be HLA-restricted in a later analysis, and the HLA associations seemed to be driven largely by CMV exposure. A later genetic analysis associated a missense DCLRE1C variant with V-gene and J-gene trimming of TCR beta chains, and an independent cohort replicated the association. A further reported finding was that TCR beta sequences accurately predicted the HLA-A and HLA-B alleles for most subjects in the first cohort.

The cohort was made up of hundreds of healthy bone marrow donors. Cohort members were all nominally healthy when sampled, although unrecorded immune exposures were likely present. The donor was CMV seropositive and was included in the group of 250 to 300 seropositive cohort members. Each donor provided a peripheral blood sample, and peripheral blood mononuclear cells were used for TCR beta sequencing. Genomic DNA was extracted from the blood cell samples with the Qiagen DNeasy Blood Extraction Kit. The library was generated by the immunoSEQ multiplex PCR assay. A mixture of 60 forward primers for TCR Vbeta segments and 13 reverse primers for TCR Jbeta segments was used in the multiplex PCR. The CDR3 region of rearranged TCR beta genes was amplified from genomic DNA with a multiplex PCR assay. On the Illumina HiSeq System, the amplified TCR beta libraries were sequenced as 87-base-pair reads. The original methods were these. In a later analysis, approximately 74 million unique TCR beta chains were counted across the 690 or so repertoires, and roughly 10 million of these chains were shared by at least two donors. Raw reads were error-corrected and collapsed into unique sequences by a nearest-neighbor algorithm in which closely related sequences were merged to remove PCR and sequencing errors. Alignment of CDR3 sequences to IMGT reference sequences was used to assign V, D and J gene segments. For a sequence to be retained, a match of at least six nucleotides to both a V gene segment and a J gene segment was required. Rearrangements were called productive when the CDR3 lacked stop codons and stayed in frame with V and J; all others were non-productive. Following IMGT convention, CDR3 was defined as the stretch from the second conserved V-encoded cysteine up to the conserved J-encoded phenylalanine. Sequences without an unambiguous match to a single V gene segment were excluded from the earlier analysis of a few hundred of the donors. In an earlier analysis of around 590 of the donors, a V segment was called functional when productive rearrangements were above 56.7%, and segregating when the standard deviation between donors exceeded 5%. To diagnose cytomegalovirus status from the catalog of TCR beta chain sequences, a statistical classification framework was built. In a later analysis, V and J genes were assigned by comparing TCR nucleotide sequences against IMGT/GENE-DB human TR gene sequences. The TCRdist pipeline was used in a later analysis to assign CDR3 sequences and most-parsimonious VDJ recombination scenarios. In a later analysis, every TCR beta chain was defined by the combination of its CDR3 amino acid sequence and its V-gene family, and reads without a unique V-gene family were dropped. In a later analysis, 500 to 700 highly shared, low-generation-probability nucleotide sequences were removed to address suspected cross-contamination and a sequencing artifact. In a later analysis, a clonal expansion index for each public chain was calculated from normalized within-repertoire ranks of inferred template counts. Generation probabilities in a later analysis came from a VDJ recombination model fitted to out-of-frame rearrangements, and those results were checked against IGoR. Hypergeometric tests were used in a later analysis to score TCR-TCR, TCR-HLA and TCR-CMV co-occurrence, with a repertoire-size bias correction applied to the TCR pairs. To estimate false discovery rates, a later analysis permuted the HLA or CMV assignments 20 times. In a later analysis, co-occurring TCRs were grouped using DBSCAN, and TCRdist sequence similarity was added for clustering within HLA-allele-positive subsets. For co-occurrence clustering, repertoires with fewer than 30,000 or more than 120,000 public chains were excluded, along with roughly 5 repertoires with anomalous nucleotide sharing. In TCRdb, the immuneACCESS table is reduced to in-frame sequences with V and J assigned. These tables do not hold every clone; where another copy was compared, an unresolved V gene accounts for under half, and the others remain unexplained. Clone size and the V and J calls come from that table; the DNA yielded D and trimming. The sample profile shows about 120,000 clones; approximately 80% of them were found once. 7.5% to 10% of the sample belongs to the ten largest clones.

This clone was seen many times. Its specific antigen is unknown. Nothing much larger sits one base from this clone, and base qualities are not available. Taken from the germline V gene, the CDR1 and CDR2 loops are SNHLY and FYNNEI. V is pared back by 2 bases and J by 6 bases, with 7 bases lying between the germline termini. Counted from cysteine to phenylalanine, this CDR3 has 12 amino acids. CDR3 DNA is the only sequence kept; it has 36 bases, read in frame from the first base. The chain employs TRBV2 and TRBJ1-2; matching of 5 bases hints at TRBD1 as the D gene. The TCR originated in a female donor in good health and CMV-seropositive. The material sequenced was PBMCs. The CDR3: CASSERGNGYTF. The nucleotide sequence is TGTGCCAGCAGTGAACGGGGGAATGGCTACACCTTC.